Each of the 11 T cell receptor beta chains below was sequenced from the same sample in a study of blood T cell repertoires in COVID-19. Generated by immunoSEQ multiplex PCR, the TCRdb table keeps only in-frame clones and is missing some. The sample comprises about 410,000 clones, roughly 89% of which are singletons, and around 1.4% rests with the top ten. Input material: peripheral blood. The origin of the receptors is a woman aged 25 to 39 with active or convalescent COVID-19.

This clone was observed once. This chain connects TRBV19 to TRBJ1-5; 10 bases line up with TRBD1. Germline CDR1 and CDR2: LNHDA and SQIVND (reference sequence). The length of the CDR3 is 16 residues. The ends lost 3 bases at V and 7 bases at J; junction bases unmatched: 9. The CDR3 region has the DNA TGTGCCAGTAGTATCGGGACAGGGGAAATTGGACAGCCCCAGCATTTT. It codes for CASSIGTGEIGQPQHF.

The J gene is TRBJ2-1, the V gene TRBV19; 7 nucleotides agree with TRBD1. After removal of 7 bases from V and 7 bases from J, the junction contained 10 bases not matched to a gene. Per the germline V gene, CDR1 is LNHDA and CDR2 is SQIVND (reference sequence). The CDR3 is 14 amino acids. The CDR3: CASTHRQGANEQFF. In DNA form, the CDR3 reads TGTGCCAGTACCCATAGACAGGGTGCGAATGAGCAGTTCTTC.

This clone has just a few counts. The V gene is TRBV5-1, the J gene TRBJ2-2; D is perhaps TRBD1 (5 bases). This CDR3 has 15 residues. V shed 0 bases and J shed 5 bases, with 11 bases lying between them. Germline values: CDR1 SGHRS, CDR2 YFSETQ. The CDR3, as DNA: TGCGCCAGCAGCTTGGAAGGGGTGCGTACCGGGGAGCTGTTTTTT. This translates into CASSLEGVRTGELFF.

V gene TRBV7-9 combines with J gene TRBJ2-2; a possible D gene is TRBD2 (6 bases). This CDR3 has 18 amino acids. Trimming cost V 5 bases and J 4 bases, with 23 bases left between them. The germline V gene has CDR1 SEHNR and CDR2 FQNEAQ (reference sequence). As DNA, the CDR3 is TGTGCCAGCAGCCCCCCAACAGGAGGGGCCTTAGGCACCGGGGAGCTGTTTTTT. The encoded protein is CASSPPTGGALGTGELFF.

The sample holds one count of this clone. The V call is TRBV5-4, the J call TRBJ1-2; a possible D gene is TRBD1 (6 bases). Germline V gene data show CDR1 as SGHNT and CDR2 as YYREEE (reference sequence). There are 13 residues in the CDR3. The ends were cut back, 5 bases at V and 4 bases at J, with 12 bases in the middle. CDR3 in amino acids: CASRPDRTYGYTF. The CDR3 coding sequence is TGTGCCAGCAGACCAGACAGGACCTATGGCTACACCTTC. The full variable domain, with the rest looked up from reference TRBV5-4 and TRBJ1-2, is ETGVTQSPTHLIKTRGQQVTLRCSSQSGHNTVSWYQQALGQGPQFIFQYYREEENGRGNFPPRFSGLQFPNYSSELNVNALELDDSALYLCASRPDRTYGYTFGSGTRLTVV.

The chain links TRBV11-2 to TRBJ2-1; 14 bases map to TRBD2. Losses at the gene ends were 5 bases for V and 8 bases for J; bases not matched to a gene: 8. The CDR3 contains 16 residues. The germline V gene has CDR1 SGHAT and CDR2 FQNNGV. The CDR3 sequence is CASSLTSGGARHEQFF. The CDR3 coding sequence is TGTGCCAGCAGCCTGACTAGCGGGGGGGCCAGGCATGAGCAGTTCTTC. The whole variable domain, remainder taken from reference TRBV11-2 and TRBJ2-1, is EAGVAQSPRYKIIEKRQSVAFWCNPISGHATLYWYQQILGQGPKLLIQFQNNGVVDDSQLPKDRFSAERLKGVDSTLKIQPAKLEDSAVYLCASSLTSGGARHEQFFGPGTRLTVL.

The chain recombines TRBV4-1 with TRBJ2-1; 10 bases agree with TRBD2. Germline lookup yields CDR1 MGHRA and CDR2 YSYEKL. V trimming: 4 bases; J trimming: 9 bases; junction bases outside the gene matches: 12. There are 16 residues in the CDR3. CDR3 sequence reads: CASSPTSGSLPSEQFF. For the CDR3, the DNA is TGCGCCAGCAGCCCGACTAGCGGGTCCCTGCCCAGTGAGCAGTTCTTC.

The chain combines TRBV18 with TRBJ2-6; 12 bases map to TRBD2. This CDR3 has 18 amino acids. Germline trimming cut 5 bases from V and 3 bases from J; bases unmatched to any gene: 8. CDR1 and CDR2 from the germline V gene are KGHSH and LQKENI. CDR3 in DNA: TGTGCCAGCTCAGTAACGACTAGCGGGAGTTTTGGGGCCAACGTCCTGACTTTC. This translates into CASSVTTSGSFGANVLTF.

The CDR3 sequence is CASSHPGQGAQRGQGWIGYTF. Here the CDR3 DNA reads TGCGCCAGCAGCCACCCGGGACAGGGGGCACAAAGGGGCCAGGGATGGATTGGCTACACCTTC. This chain joins TRBV4-1 and TRBJ1-2, with 12 bases matching TRBD1. The germline gives CDR1 MGHRA, CDR2 YSYEKL. The junction had 24 bases not matched to a gene; V was cut back by 3 bases and J by 7 bases. The CDR3 has 21 amino acids.

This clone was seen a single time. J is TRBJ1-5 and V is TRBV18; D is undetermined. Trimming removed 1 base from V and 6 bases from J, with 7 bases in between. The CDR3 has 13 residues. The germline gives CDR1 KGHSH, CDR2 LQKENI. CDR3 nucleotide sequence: TGTGCCAGCTCACCACAGAGTAGTCAGCCCCAGCATTTT. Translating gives CASSPQSSQPQHF.

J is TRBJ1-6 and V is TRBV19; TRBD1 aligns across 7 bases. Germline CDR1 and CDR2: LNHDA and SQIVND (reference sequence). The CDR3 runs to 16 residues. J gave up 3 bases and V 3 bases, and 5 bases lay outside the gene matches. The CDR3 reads CASSIVDRSYNSPLHF. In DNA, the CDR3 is TGTGCCAGTAGTATTGTGGACAGGAGCTATAATTCACCCCTCCACTTT.